This T cell receptor beta chain emerged from a study of blood T cell repertoires in COVID-19. Looking at the study overall: Sites in the United States, Italy and Spain provided acute and convalescent COVID-19 samples.

Assay: immunoSEQ multiplex PCR; the TCRdb copy retains only in-frame clones and omits some. The table shows 110,000 to 150,000 clones, with roughly three quarters occurring only once. This clone was detected many times. Input material: peripheral blood. The sequence came from a man aged 60-69 years with acute or convalescent COVID-19.

This chain's CDR3 is CASSRQVSRGNTIYF. As DNA, the CDR3 is TGTGCCAGCAGTCGACAGGTTTCGCGGGGAAACACCATATATTTT. J is TRBJ1-3 and V is TRBV6-5, with D tentatively TRBD1 (6 bases). CDR1 MNHEY and CDR2 SVGAGI come from the germline V gene. This CDR3 is 15 amino acids long. Trimming removed 5 bases at V and 4 bases at J, with 15 bases between.